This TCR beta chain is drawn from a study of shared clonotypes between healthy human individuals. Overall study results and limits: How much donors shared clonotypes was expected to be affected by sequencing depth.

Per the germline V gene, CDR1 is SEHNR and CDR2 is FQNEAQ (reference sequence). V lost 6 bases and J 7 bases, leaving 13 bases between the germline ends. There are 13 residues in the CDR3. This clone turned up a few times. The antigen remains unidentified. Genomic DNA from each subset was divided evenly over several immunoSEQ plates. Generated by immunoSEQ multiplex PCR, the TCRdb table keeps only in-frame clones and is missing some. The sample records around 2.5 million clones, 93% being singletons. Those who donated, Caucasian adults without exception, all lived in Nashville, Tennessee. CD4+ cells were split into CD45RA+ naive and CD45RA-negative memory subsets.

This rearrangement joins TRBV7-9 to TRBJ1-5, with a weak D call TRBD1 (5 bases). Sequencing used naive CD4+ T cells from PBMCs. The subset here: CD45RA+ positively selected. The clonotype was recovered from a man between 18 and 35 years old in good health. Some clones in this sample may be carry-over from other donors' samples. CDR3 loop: CASSQGVDQPQHF. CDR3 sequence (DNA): TGTGCCAGCAGTCAAGGGGTGGACCAGCCCCAGCATTTT.